Listed below are T cell receptor beta chains from one sample, sequenced in a study of OX40 agonist ivuxolimab in advanced cancers. The table came from immunoSEQ multiplex PCR; TCRdb's copy has only in-frame clones and leaves some out. The top ten clones hold roughly 0.32% of a sample with tens of thousands of clones, over 75% of them seen once. This specimen consisted of CD4+ or CD8+ T cells sorted from blood, obtained in a trial of the OX40 agonist ivuxolimab. These receptors all come from an adult with an advanced solid tumor such as melanoma, head and neck, liver or kidney cancer. The conserved cysteine and the conserved F or W are not part of the CDR3 here.

TRBJ2-3 | TRBV7-2 | ASTLAGDTQY
TRBJ2-3 | TRBV28 | ASSFAGRPSTDTQY
TRBJ1-4 | TRBV27 | ASSPRLPPPITNEKLF
TRBJ1-5 | TRBV27 | ASGASNQPQH
TRBJ2-5 | TRBV14 | ASSATILAGPQY
TRBJ2-2 | TRBV6-1 | ASQDRRNTGELF
TRBJ1-3 | TRBV19 | ASSGQISGNTIY
TRBJ1-5 | TRBV18 | ASSPPGTGLQPQH
TRBJ2-7 | TRBV6-5 | ASSYSATGFEQY
TRBJ1-2 | TRBV6-6 | ASTEQVSYGYT
TRBJ2-3 | TRBV2 | ASSPDRGPRDTQY
TRBJ2-3 | TRBV30 | AWSPGLAGTDTQY
TRBJ2-2 | TRBV19 | ASSMVGELF
TRBJ1-2 | TRBV14 | ASSPTFGGAGGYT
TRBJ2-4 | TRBV6-1 | ASSEWRSGGNIQY
TRBJ1-6 | TRBV2 | ASMGESSYNSPLH
TRBJ1-3 | TRBV28 | ASSFEVSGNTIY
TRBJ1-1 | TRBV6-5 | ASSPRAGPEAF
TRBJ1-2 | TRBV5-1 | ASSWGTGGADFYGYT
TRBJ2-5 | TRBV5-1 | ASSLGSGRETQY
TRBJ1-2 | TRBV6-5 | ASSSDRDRVYGYT
TRBJ1-1 | TRBV11-2 | ASSLYLGVGGGAF
TRBJ2-1 | TRBV14 | ASSQNAASGRARDEQF
TRBJ2-2 | TRBV7-2 | ASSPFAVTNTGELF
TRBJ2-7 | TRBV6-5 | ASSYRFGPGIEQY
TRBJ1-1 | TRBV27 | ASSLAQRRTEAF